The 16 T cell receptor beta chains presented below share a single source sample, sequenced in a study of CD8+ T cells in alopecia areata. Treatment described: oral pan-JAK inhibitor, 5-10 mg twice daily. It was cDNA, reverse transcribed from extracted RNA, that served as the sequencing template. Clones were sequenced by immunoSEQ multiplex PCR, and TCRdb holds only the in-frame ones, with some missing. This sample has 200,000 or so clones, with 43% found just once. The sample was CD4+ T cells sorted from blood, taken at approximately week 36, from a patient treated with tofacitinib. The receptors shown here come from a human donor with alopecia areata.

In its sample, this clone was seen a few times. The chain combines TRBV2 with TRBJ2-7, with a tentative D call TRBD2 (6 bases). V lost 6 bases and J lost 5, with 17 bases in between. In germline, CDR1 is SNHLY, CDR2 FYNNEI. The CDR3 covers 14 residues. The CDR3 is CASRRLGGMNEQYF. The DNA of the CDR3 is TGTGCCAGCAGAAGACTAGGAGGGATGAACGAGCAGTACTTC.

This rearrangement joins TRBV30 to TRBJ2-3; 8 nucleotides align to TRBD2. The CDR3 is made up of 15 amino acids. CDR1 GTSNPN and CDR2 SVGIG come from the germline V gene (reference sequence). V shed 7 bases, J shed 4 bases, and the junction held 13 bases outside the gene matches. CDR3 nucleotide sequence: TGTGCCTCCGTGGGGCGGGAGGCAAGGGCAGATACGCAGTATTTT. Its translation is CASVGREARADTQYF.

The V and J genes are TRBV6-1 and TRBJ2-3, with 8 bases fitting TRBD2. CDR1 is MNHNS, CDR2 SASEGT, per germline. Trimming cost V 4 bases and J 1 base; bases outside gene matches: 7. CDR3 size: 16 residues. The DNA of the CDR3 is TGTGCCAGCAGTGCCTGGGGGCGGGAGGGCACAGATACGCAGTATTTT. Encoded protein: CASSAWGREGTDTQYF.

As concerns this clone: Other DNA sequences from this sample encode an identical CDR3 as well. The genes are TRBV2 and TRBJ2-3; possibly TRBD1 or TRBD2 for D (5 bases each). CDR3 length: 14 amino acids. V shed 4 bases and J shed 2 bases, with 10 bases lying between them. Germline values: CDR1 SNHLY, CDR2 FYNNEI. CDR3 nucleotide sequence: TGTGCCAGCAGTGCGTCCGGGACCACAGATACGCAGTATTTT. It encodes CASSASGTTDTQYF.

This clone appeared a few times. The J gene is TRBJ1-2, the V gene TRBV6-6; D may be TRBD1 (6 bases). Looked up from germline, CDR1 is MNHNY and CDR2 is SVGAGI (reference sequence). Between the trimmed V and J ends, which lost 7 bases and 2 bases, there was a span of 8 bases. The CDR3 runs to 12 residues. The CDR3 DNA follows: TGTGCCAGCACGACAGGAAACTATGGCTACACCTTC. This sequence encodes CASTTGNYGYTF.

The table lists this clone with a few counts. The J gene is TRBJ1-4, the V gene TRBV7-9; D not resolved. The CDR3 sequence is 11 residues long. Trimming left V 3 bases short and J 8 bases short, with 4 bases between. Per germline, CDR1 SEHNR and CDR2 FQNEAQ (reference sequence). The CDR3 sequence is CASSFQEKLFF. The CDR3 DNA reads TGTGCCAGCAGCTTCCAAGAAAAACTGTTTTTT.

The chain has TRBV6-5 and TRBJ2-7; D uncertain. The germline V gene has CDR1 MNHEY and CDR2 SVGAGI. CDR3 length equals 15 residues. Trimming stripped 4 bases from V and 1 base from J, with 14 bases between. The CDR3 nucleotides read TGTGCCAGCAGTTGGCTCTTGGCAGTTTCCTACGAGCAGTACTTC. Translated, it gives CASSWLLAVSYEQYF.

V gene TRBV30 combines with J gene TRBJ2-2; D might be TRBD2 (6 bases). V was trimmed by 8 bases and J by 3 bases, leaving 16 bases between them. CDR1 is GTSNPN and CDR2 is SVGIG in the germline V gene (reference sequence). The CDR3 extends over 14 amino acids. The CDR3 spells CAKSKGGYTGELFF. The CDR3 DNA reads TGTGCCAAGAGCAAGGGAGGATACACCGGGGAGCTGTTTTTT.

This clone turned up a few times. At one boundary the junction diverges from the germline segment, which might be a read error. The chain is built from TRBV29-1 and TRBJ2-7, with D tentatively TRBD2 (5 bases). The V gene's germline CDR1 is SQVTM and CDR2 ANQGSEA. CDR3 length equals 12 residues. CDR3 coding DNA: TGCAGCGTTCAAGAGGGAACCTACGAGCAGTACTTC. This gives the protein CSVQEGTYEQYF.

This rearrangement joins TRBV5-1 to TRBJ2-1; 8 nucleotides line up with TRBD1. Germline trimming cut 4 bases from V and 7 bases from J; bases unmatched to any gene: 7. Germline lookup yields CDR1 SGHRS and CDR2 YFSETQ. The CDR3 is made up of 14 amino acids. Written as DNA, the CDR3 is TGCGCCAGCAGCATAGGACAGGGTCGGAATGAGCAGTTCTTC. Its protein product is CASSIGQGRNEQFF.

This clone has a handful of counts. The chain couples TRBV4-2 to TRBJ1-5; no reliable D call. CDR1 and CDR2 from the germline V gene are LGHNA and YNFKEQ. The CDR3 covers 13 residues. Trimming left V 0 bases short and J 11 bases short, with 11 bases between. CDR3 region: CASSQERFTAQHF. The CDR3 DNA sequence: TGTGCCAGCAGCCAAGAGAGGTTTACGGCCCAGCATTTT.

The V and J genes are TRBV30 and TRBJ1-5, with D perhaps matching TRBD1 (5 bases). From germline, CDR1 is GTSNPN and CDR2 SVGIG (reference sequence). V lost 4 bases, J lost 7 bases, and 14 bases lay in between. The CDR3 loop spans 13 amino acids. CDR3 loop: CAWTHQGGQPQHF. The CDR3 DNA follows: TGTGCCTGGACCCATCAGGGTGGCCAGCCCCAGCATTTT.

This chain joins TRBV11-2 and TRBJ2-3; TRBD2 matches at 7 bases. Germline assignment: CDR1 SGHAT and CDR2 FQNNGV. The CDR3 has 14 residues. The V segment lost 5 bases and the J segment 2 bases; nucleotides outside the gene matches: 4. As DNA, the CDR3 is TGTGCCAGCAGCCCCAGCGGGAACACAGATACGCAGTATTTT. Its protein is CASSPSGNTDTQYF.

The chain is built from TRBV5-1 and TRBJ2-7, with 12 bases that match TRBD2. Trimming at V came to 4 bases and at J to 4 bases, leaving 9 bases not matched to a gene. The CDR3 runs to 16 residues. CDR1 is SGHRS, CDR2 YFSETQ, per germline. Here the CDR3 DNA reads TGCGCCAGCAGCCCGAGACTAGCGGGAGAGAGGTACGAGCAGTACTTC. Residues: CASSPRLAGERYEQYF. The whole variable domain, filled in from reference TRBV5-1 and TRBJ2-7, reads KAGVTQTPRYLIKTRGQQVTLSCSPISGHRSVSWYQQTPGQGLQFLFEYFSETQRNKGNFPGRFSGRQFSNSRSEMNVSTLELGDSALYLCASSPRLAGERYEQYFGPGTRLTVT.

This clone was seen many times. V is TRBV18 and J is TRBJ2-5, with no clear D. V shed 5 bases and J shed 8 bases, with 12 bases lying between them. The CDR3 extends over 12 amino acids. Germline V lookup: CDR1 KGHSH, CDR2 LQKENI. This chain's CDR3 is CASSSIRETQYF. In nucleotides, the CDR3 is TGTGCCAGCTCATCCATTAGAGAAACCCAGTACTTC.

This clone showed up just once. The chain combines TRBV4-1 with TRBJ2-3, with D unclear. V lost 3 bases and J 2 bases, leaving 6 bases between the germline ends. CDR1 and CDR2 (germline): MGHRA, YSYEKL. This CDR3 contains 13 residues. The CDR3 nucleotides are TGCGCCAGCAGCCAGTCTATCACAGATACGCAGTATTTT. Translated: CASSQSITDTQYF.